Each of the 25 T cell receptor beta chains below was sequenced from the same sample in a study of T cell responses to AZD1222 COVID-19 vaccine. Produced via immunoSEQ multiplex PCR; TCRdb's table is partial and in-frame only. The table has 90,000 to 110,000 clones, about 90% seen once. The sample consisted of peripheral blood, taken on day 0 of AZD1222 vaccination. Every receptor here comes from an adult in good health.

The rearrangement uses TRBV4-3 and TRBJ2-1, with 7 nucleotides matching TRBD2. Germline CDR1 reads LGHNA; CDR2 reads YSLEER. This CDR3 is built from 15 residues. Unmatched junction bases numbered 4, after V lost 0 bases and J lost 5 bases. For the CDR3, the DNA is TGCGCCAGCAGCCAAGATGGGCTAGCGGACAATGAGCAGTTCTTC. Translating gives CASSQDGLADNEQFF.

The chain has TRBV28 and TRBJ2-2; no reliable D call. CDR1 and CDR2 (germline): MDHEN, SYDVKM. V was trimmed by 6 bases and J by 2 bases, leaving 10 bases between them. This CDR3 contains 14 residues. The CDR3 DNA is TGTGCCAGCAGGGGTGGTCTCAACACCGGGGAGCTGTTTTTT. Encoded protein: CASRGGLNTGELFF.

This chain connects TRBV7-9 to TRBJ2-7, with D uncertain. The V gene lost 2 bases and the J gene lost 4 bases, with 12 bases spanning the gap. Germline assignment: CDR1 SEHNR and CDR2 FQNEAQ (reference sequence). The CDR3 consists of 14 residues. The CDR3 nucleotides read TGTGCCAGCAGCTTATCTTCGTTGGGGTACGAGCAGTACTTC. Its protein product is CASSLSSLGYEQYF.

This clone was picked up a small number of times. One end of the junction is discordant with germline, which a read error may explain. V gene TRBV3-1 (or the pseudogene TRBV3-2) combines with J gene TRBJ2-7; 8 bases match TRBD1. The CDR3 has 12 residues. From germline, CDR1 is LGHDT and CDR2 YNNKEL (reference sequence). This chain's CDR3 is CASSHPDRAFSF. The CDR3 nucleotides read TGTGCCAGCAGCCACCCGGACAGGGCCTTTAGCTTC.

This chain links TRBV7-6 with TRBJ2-5; no reliable D call. Germline V gives CDR1 SGHVS, CDR2 FNYEAQ. The V and J ends lost 1 base and 1 base respectively, with 7 bases between them. There are 14 residues in the CDR3. Here the CDR3 reads CASSLEASQETQYF. DNA of the CDR3: TGTGCCAGCAGCTTAGAGGCCAGCCAAGAGACCCAGTACTTC.

The V gene is TRBV4-2, the J gene TRBJ1-2; no clear D. Germline values: CDR1 LGHNA, CDR2 YNFKEQ. Trimming took off 0 bases at V and 2 bases at J, with 7 bases between the two ends. CDR3 length equals 14 residues. CDR3 DNA: TGTGCCAGCAGCCAAGATGACTGGAACTATGGCTACACCTTC. Protein sequence: CASSQDDWNYGYTF.

This rearrangement joins TRBV6-2 or TRBV6-3 to TRBJ2-3; D not resolved. Trimming stripped 1 base from V and 3 bases from J, with 11 bases between. The CDR3 is 15 residues long. Germline CDR1 is MNHEY and CDR2 is SVGEGT. Here the CDR3 DNA reads TGTGCCAGCAGTTACTTGACATCTTCTACAGATACGCAGTATTTT. Translating gives CASSYLTSSTDTQYF.

This clone was observed once. This sequence joins TRBV7-2 and TRBJ2-7; D call uncertain. V dropped 0 bases and J dropped 1 base, with 13 bases sitting between them. The germline V gene encodes CDR1 SGHTA and CDR2 FQGNSA. The CDR3 sequence is 16 residues long. The CDR3 spells CASSLATGSGSYEQYF. The CDR3 coding sequence is TGTGCCAGCAGCTTAGCGACGGGTAGTGGGTCCTACGAGCAGTACTTC.

The rearrangement joins TRBV6-2 or TRBV6-3 to TRBJ1-5, with TRBD1 matching 8 bases. Germline values: CDR1 MNHEY, CDR2 SVGEGT. J gave up 6 bases and V 5 bases, and 9 bases lay outside the gene matches. The CDR3 spans 15 residues. The CDR3 is CASSGKQGGAQPQHF. CDR3 nucleotide sequence: TGTGCCAGCAGTGGGAAACAGGGGGGGGCTCAGCCCCAGCATTTT.

The chain joins TRBV13 to TRBJ1-1, with 9 bases that match TRBD1. CDR3 length: 15 residues. Germline V CDR1 and CDR2: PRHDT, FYEKMQ (reference sequence). V shed 2 bases, J shed 5 bases, and the junction held 6 bases outside the gene matches. The CDR3 nucleotides read TGTGCCAGCAGCTTACACAGGGGGCGAGGGACTGAAGCTTTCTTT. Its translation is CASSLHRGRGTEAFF. The whole variable domain, remainder taken from reference TRBV13 and TRBJ1-1, is AAGVIQSPRHLIKEKRETATLKCYPIPRHDTVYWYQQGPGQDPQFLISFYEKMQSDKGSIPDRFSAQQFSDYHSELNMSSLELGDSALYFCASSLHRGRGTEAFFGQGTRLTVV.

V and J are TRBV1 and TRBJ1-2. TRBV1 is described as a pseudogene. This CDR3 spans 10 amino acids. In DNA form, the CDR3 reads TGCACCAGCAGCCCCCCTTCAGAGCCCTTC. It yields the protein CTSSPPSEPF.

This clone occurred once. This sequence joins TRBV7-2 and TRBJ2-3, with D possibly being TRBD2 (5 bases). The CDR3 extends over 15 amino acids. The ends were cut back, 4 bases at V and 8 bases at J, with 19 bases in the middle. Germline lookup yields CDR1 SGHTA and CDR2 FQGNSA. The CDR3 here is CASSSRALAEGTQYF. The CDR3 nucleotides read TGTGCCAGCAGCTCGAGGGCCCTGGCCGAGGGTACGCAGTATTTT.

The chain recombines TRBV15 with TRBJ1-2, with D unclear. Germline V CDR1 and CDR2: LNHNV, YYDKDF (reference sequence). CDR3 size: 14 residues. V lost 1 base, J lost 3 bases, and 9 bases lay in between. As DNA, the CDR3 is TGTGCCACCAGCAGAGGGAGAGGGTACTATGGCTACACCTTC. Protein product: CATSRGRGYYGYTF.

In this sample, this clone turned up once. This chain links TRBV27 with TRBJ2-1, with TRBD1 matching 9 bases. Germline trimming cut 1 base from V and 1 base from J; bases unmatched to any gene: 2. Per germline, CDR1 MNHEY and CDR2 SMNVEV (reference sequence). This CDR3 has 16 residues. The CDR3 here is CASSLFGTGSYNEQFF. The CDR3 DNA reads as TGTGCCAGCAGTTTATTCGGGACAGGGTCCTACAATGAGCAGTTCTTC.

This clone was seen only a few times. Here the CDR3 DNA reads TGTGCCAGCAAACCCGCTAGCGGGAGTGGGCACGAGCAGTACTTC. As protein: CASKPASGSGHEQYF. The chain has TRBV2 and TRBJ2-7, with 10 nucleotides matching TRBD2. The CDR3 has 15 residues. The germline gives CDR1 SNHLY, CDR2 FYNNEI. Germline trimming cut 7 bases from V and 5 bases from J; bases unmatched to any gene: 11.

V usage is TRBV27 and J usage is TRBJ1-2; D ambiguous. The V end was cut by 5 bases, the J end by 1 base, with 17 bases between. Germline V lookup: CDR1 MNHEY, CDR2 SMNVEV (reference sequence). This CDR3 comprises 16 residues. The CDR3, as DNA: TGTGCCAGCAGTCCCCAGCTGGGCGGCCATAACTATGGCTACACCTTC. Its protein product is CASSPQLGGHNYGYTF.

The chain is built from TRBV28 and TRBJ1-1; D is perhaps TRBD1 (5 bases). The germline V gene encodes CDR1 MDHEN and CDR2 SYDVKM. With 7 bases removed from V and 0 bases from J, the gap between germline ends came to 9 bases. The CDR3 length is 13 residues. CDR3 nucleotide sequence: TGTGCCAGCACCGACAGTATGAACACTGAAGCTTTCTTT. Its protein product is CASTDSMNTEAFF.

This clone was seen only once. The CDR3 sequence: CASSSSGVQETQYF. As DNA, the CDR3 is TGTGCCAGCAGTTCCTCAGGGGTCCAAGAGACCCAGTACTTC. The chain links TRBV7-2 to TRBJ2-5; D possibly corresponds to TRBD1 (6 bases). This CDR3 comprises 14 residues. Looked up from germline, CDR1 is SGHTA and CDR2 is FQGNSA. V was cut by 6 bases and J by 1 base, with 12 bases left in between.

The chain recombines TRBV24-1 with TRBJ1-1, with TRBD1 as a possible D gene (5 bases). Per germline, CDR1 KGHDR and CDR2 SFDVKD. V was shortened by 7 bases and J by 4 bases, with 9 bases between the two germline ends. The CDR3 has 12 amino acids. CDR3 nucleotides: TGTGCCACCAGGGGGGGAGGCACTGAAGCTTTCTTT. As protein: CATRGGGTEAFF.

The chain uses TRBV28 and TRBJ1-5; possibly TRBD1 for D (6 bases). V shed 2 bases and J shed 6 bases, with 20 bases lying between them. The CDR3 covers 17 residues. CDR1 is MDHEN and CDR2 is SYDVKM in the germline V gene. The CDR3 loop is CASSLANFQGFPQPQHF. CDR3 DNA sequence: TGTGCCAGCAGTTTAGCAAACTTTCAGGGGTTTCCTCAGCCCCAGCATTTT.

This clone was observed once. This chain connects TRBV5-1 to TRBJ1-5, with TRBD1 matching over 7 bases. This CDR3 spans 15 amino acids. Germline V CDR1 and CDR2: SGHRS, YFSETQ. The V segment lost 0 bases and the J segment 7 bases; nucleotides outside the gene matches: 7. This CDR3 reads CASSLEGAAGQPQHF. As DNA, the CDR3 is TGCGCCAGCAGCTTGGAGGGGGCGGCAGGGCAGCCCCAGCATTTT.

The V call is TRBV7-2, the J call TRBJ1-1, with D hard to call. The germline CDR1 and CDR2 sequences are SGHTA and FQGNSA. This CDR3 is built from 13 residues. The V end lost 5 bases, the J end lost 2 bases, and 9 bases lay between the germline ends. This CDR3 is CASSHRGNTEAFF. The CDR3 nucleotides read TGTGCCAGCAGCCACCGGGGAAACACTGAAGCTTTCTTT.

The chain joins TRBV29-1 to TRBJ2-3, with D perhaps being TRBD1 or TRBD2 (6 bases each). Germline-derived CDR1 and CDR2 are SQVTM and ANQGSEA. The V end was cut by 6 bases, the J end by 2 bases, with 15 bases between. The CDR3 is made up of 14 amino acids. Written as DNA, the CDR3 is TGCAGCGTGGAACGAGGGGGACTCACAGATACGCAGTATTTT. As protein: CSVERGGLTDTQYF.

This clone appeared once. This sequence joins TRBV5-8 and TRBJ2-1; 11 nucleotides match TRBD2. This CDR3 contains 14 residues. CDR1 is SGHTS and CDR2 is YDEGEE in the germline V gene. The trim removed 5 bases at V and 3 bases at J, leaving 1 base unmatched. In DNA, the CDR3 is TGTGCCAGCAGTAGCGGGGGGGTCTACAATGAGCAGTTCTTC. Protein: CASSSGGVYNEQFF.

The chain carries TRBV18 and TRBJ1-5, with D possibly matching TRBD1 (5 bases). The germline CDR1 and CDR2 sequences are KGHSH and LQKENI. Trimming cost V 2 bases and J 11 bases, with 13 bases left between them. This CDR3 has 13 amino acids. CDR3 residues: CASSPGTDAAQHF. The CDR3 nucleotides read TGTGCCAGCTCACCAGGGACGGATGCGGCCCAGCATTTT.